Listed here is a single TCR beta chain. Its antigen remains unknown. Germline CDR1 SGHVS, CDR2 FQNEAQ. The CDR3 extends over 15 amino acids. The V and J ends lost 5 bases and 4 bases, in that order; junction bases with no gene match: 3. These data are taken from a study of T cell responses to AZD1222 COVID-19 vaccine. General study findings and limits: Close to half of all spike-specific TCRs reportedly target regions of the variants that are unmutated. Most donors were white British and more were female, and clonal diversity was possibly underestimated. Spike-specific TCR breadth and depth went up after people got two AZD1222 doses.

TCRdb's copy holds only in-frame clones and misses some; the assay was immunoSEQ multiplex PCR. The sample records approximately 76,000 clones, around four fifths being singletons. This material consisted of peripheral blood, taken on day 0 of AZD1222 vaccination. The receptor comes from an adult in good health. V and J are TRBV7-8 and TRBJ2-1; TRBD2 aligns across 12 bases. The CDR3 reads CASSPLAGGYNEQFF. CDR3 in DNA: TGTGCCAGCAGCCCCCTAGCGGGGGGGTACAATGAGCAGTTCTTC.